This T cell receptor (beta chain) was recorded in a study of T-cell reconstitution after alpha-beta-depleted transplantation in children. Germline values: CDR1 MDHEN, CDR2 SYDVKM. The CDR3 covers 15 residues. V shed 6 bases and J shed 0 bases, with 12 bases lying between them. The TCRbeta library incorporated unique molecular identifiers. A single record per CDR3 protein comes from TCRdb applying MiXCR to the PCR reads. The sample consists of fewer than 750,000 distinct CDR3 sequences, more than 20% of them appearing once. The V and J genes are TRBV28 and TRBJ1-5; tentative D call: TRBD1 (5 bases). This TCR came from a boy under two years old who had a stem cell transplant for acute myeloid leukemia, so the T cells may come from the graft donor. The sample here was PBMCs, mostly from graft donor cells, taken 360 days after TCRalphabeta/CD19-depleted stem cell transplant. Written as DNA, the CDR3 is TGTGCCAGCAGAAGCCAGGGTTATAGCAATCAGCCCCAGCATTTT. Protein: CASRSQGYSNQPQHF.